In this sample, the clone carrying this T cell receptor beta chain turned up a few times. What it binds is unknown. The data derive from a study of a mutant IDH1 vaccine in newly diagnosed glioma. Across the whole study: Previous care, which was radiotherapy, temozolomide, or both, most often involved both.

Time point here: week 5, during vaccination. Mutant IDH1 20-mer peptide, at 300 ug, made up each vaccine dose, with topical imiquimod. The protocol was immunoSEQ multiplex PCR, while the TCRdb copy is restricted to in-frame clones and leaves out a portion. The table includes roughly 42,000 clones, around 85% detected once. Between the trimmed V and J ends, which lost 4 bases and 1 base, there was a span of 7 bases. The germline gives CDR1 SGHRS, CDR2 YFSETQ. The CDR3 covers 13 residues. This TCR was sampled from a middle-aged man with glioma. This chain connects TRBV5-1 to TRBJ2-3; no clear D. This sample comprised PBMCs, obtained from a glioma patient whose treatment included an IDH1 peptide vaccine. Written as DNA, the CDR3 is TGCGCCAGCAGCGTCAAAGGCACAGATACGCAGTATTTT. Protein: CASSVKGTDTQYF.